This T cell receptor beta chain was identified during a study of T-cell memory formation after mild COVID-19. Study outcomes and limitations: Chiefly within CM and EM were the contracting CD4+ clones; CD8+ ones were within EMRA. Researchers found some responding clones in pre-infection memory, a sign that cross-reactive memory joined.

This clonotype came up many times. What it recognizes is unknown. The V gene's germline CDR1 is MNHEY and CDR2 SVGEGT. This CDR3 is built from 15 residues. Between the trimmed V and J ends, which lost 2 bases and 2 bases, there was a span of 7 bases. One entry per CDR3 protein, called by TCRdb with MiXCR from the 5' RACE reads. The sample holds tens of thousands of distinct CDR3 sequences, around 15% seen once. This TCR was sampled from an adult woman who had mild COVID-19 (a few samples of this study predate the infection). Cell type and time point are not known. The chain uses TRBV6-2 or TRBV6-3 and TRBJ2-6; perhaps TRBD1 as D (6 bases). Sequenced input: PBMCs or a T cell subset sorted from them (not recorded which). DNA of the CDR3: TGTGCCAGCAGTTACCAGGGGACTGGGGCCAACGTCCTGACTTTC. It is translated as CASSYQGTGANVLTF.